This T cell receptor beta chain was obtained from a study of metastatic and nonmetastatic thyroid tumors. The wider study: For malignant and benign thyroid patients, tumor or nodule tissue and blood were the sources whose repertoires were compared. Study-level findings and limits: Within blood and tumor, benign nodules reportedly had significantly lower TCR beta diversity than malignant thyroid tumors did.

Every patient was untreated before thyroid surgery. A note on this clone: The target antigen is unknown.

TCRdb reanalyzed the PCR reads with MiXCR. The table shows fewer than 40,000 clones, with roughly a sixth occurring only once. Sequencing was done on a sample of blood. The receptor's source is a male donor with papillary thyroid cancer or a benign thyroid nodule (not recorded which). Some clones in this sample may be carry-over from other donors' samples.

The CDR3 reads CSVQDISGQGVYGYTF. The CDR3 DNA sequence: TGCAGTGTTCAGGACATCAGCGGGCAGGGGGTCTATGGCTACACCTTC. The rearrangement uses TRBV20-1 and TRBJ1-2; 7 nucleotides agree with TRBD1. J gave up 4 bases and V 7 bases, and 18 bases lay outside the gene matches. The V gene's germline CDR1 is DFQATT and CDR2 SNEGSKA (reference sequence). The CDR3 runs to 16 residues.